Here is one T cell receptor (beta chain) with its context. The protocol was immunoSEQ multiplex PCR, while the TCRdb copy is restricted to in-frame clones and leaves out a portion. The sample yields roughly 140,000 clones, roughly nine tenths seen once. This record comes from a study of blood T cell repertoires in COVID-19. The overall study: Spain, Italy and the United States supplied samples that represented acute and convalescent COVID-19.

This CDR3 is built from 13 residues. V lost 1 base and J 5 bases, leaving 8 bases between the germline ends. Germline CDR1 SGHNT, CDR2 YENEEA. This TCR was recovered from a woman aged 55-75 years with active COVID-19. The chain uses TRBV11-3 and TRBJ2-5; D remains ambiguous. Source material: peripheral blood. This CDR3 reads CASSLGMGETQYF. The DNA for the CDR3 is TGTGCCAGCAGCTTAGGAATGGGCGAGACCCAGTACTTC.